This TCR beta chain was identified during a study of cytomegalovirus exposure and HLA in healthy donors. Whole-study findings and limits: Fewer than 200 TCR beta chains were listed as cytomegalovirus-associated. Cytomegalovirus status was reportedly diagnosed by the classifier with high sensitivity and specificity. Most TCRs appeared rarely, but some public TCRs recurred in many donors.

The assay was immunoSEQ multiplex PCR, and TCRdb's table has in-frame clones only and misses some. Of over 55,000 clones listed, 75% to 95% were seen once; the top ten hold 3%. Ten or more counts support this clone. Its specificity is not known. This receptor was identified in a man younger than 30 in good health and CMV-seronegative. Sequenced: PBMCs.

The CDR3 region is CASSEGRRQPQHF. In DNA form, the CDR3 reads TGTGCCAGCAGTGAAGGGAGGAGGCAGCCCCAGCATTTT. V is TRBV2 and J is TRBJ1-5, with unresolved D. Germline V lookup: CDR1 SNHLY, CDR2 FYNNEI. The CDR3 covers 13 residues. Trimming took off 1 base at V and 7 bases at J, with 8 bases between the two ends.